A single sample gave rise to the 2 T cell receptor beta chains below, sequenced in a study of blood T cell repertoires in COVID-19. Clones were read by immunoSEQ multiplex PCR, and TCRdb kept only the in-frame ones, dropping some. The sample has more than 100,000 clones, less than 90% seen once. Material for sequencing was PBMCs or T cells enriched from blood (not recorded which). These receptors originate from a woman aged 25 to 39 who had recovered from COVID-19.

The genes are TRBV3-1 (or the pseudogene TRBV3-2) and TRBJ2-3; D is possibly TRBD2 (6 bases). CDR1 and CDR2 from the germline V gene are LGHDT and YNNKEL (reference sequence). V gave up 3 bases and J gave up 0 bases, with 16 bases separating them. The length of the CDR3 is 17 residues. CDR3 DNA sequence: TGTGCCAGCAGCCAGTCGTCGTCTAGCGAGAGCACAGATACGCAGTATTTT. As protein: CASSQSSSSESTDTQYF.

The chain combines TRBV29-1 with TRBJ2-7, with 12 bases identical to TRBD1. With V trimmed by 4 bases and J by 0 bases, 13 bases remained unmatched. Germline CDR1 reads SQVTM; CDR2 reads ANQGSEA. The CDR3 loop spans 18 amino acids. The CDR3 reads CSVAGGQGALTFSYEQYF. CDR3 bases: TGCAGCGTTGCAGGGGGACAGGGGGCGCTTACGTTCTCCTACGAGCAGTACTTC.